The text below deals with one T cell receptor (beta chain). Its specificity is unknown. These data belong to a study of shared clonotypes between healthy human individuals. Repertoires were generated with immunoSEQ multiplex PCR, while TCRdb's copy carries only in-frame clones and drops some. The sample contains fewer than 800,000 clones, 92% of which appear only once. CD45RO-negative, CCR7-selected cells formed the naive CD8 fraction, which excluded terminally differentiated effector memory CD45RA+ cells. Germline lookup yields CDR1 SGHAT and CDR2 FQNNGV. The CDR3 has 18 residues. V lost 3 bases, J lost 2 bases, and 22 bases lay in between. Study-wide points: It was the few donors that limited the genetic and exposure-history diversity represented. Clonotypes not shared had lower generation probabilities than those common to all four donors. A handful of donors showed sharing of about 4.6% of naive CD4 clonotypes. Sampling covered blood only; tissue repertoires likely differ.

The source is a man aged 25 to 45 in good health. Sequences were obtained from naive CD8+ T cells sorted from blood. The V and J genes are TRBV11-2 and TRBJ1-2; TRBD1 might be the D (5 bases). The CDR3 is CASSFSGLEGFLNYGYTF. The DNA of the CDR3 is TGTGCCAGCAGCTTCTCGGGGCTGGAGGGTTTCCTGAACTATGGCTACACCTTC. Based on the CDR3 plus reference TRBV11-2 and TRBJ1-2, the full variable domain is EAGVAQSPRYKIIEKRQSVAFWCNPISGHATLYWYQQILGQGPKLLIQFQNNGVVDDSQLPKDRFSAERLKGVDSTLKIQPAKLEDSAVYLCASSFSGLEGFLNYGYTFGSGTRLTVV.